This entry features one T cell receptor (beta chain) sequence. Its matching antigen is unknown. The data are from a study of long-term antiretroviral therapy in people with HIV. Germline CDR1 reads SGHTA; CDR2 reads FQGTGA. The CDR3 contains 14 residues. V shed 5 bases and J 3 bases; nucleotides not matched to a gene: 5. The libraries were made with immunoSEQ v3.0 at survey level. Sequencing was designed to cover roughly 35,000-55,000 T-cell genomes in each sample. Generated by immunoSEQ multiplex PCR, the TCRdb table keeps only in-frame clones and is missing some. Of about 24,000 clones listed, under 90% are singletons. Study observations and caveats: Drawn between about 2003 and 2017, the blood was possibly obtained under older ART regimens. Pre-ART clonal expansion yielded clones that dominated the repertoire at all time points.

Every sample had roughly 0.9-10 million cryopreserved PBMC in it before DNA extraction. This clonotype was obtained from a woman between 18 and 30 years old with HIV. The sequenced sample was unsorted PBMCs, obtained at the start of antiretroviral therapy, before treatment. The gene calls are TRBV7-3 and TRBJ2-5, with TRBD1 matching 8 bases. CDR3 region: CASSRTGGEETQYF. The CDR3 DNA sequence: TGTGCCAGCAGCCGAACAGGGGGAGAAGAGACCCAGTACTTC.